The TCR beta chain under discussion was sequenced for a study of tissue T cells after allogeneic stem cell transplantation. Across the study: Smaller viable blood or marrow samples skipped sorting for direct DNA extraction.

The repertoire was sequenced with immunoSEQ multiplex PCR; TCRdb's copy has only in-frame clones and lacks some. This table holds some 43,000 clones, around nine tenths found once. The CDR3 has 12 residues. Germline V gives CDR1 SGHNT, CDR2 YYREEE (reference sequence). Trimming removed 5 bases from V and 7 bases from J; junction bases left unmatched: 5. The rearrangement joins TRBV5-4 to TRBJ2-7; 8 bases match TRBD2. This clonotype was sampled from a woman aged 35 to 70 who later had graft-versus-host disease after an allogeneic stem cell transplant. Specimen: blood, collected before transplantation. This CDR3 is CASSSPGGEQYF. The CDR3 nucleotides read TGTGCCAGCAGTTCCCCGGGGGGGGAGCAGTACTTC. The entire variable domain, with the rest obtained from reference TRBV5-4 and TRBJ2-7, is as follows: ETGVTQSPTHLIKTRGQQVTLRCSSQSGHNTVSWYQQALGQGPQFIFQYYREEENGRGNFPPRFSGLQFPNYSSELNVNALELDDSALYLCASSSPGGEQYFGPGTRLTVT.